This entry is about one TCR beta chain. The antigen is undetermined. These data belong to a study of OX40 agonist ivuxolimab in advanced cancers. Whole-study results and caveats: In CD8+ T cells, expanded clones were on average more numerous than in CD4+.

The ends lost 7 bases at V and 3 bases at J; junction bases unmatched: 1. The CDR3 length is 11 residues. Per germline, CDR1 SQVTM and CDR2 ANQGSEA. This table comes from immunoSEQ multiplex PCR, and its TCRdb copy is limited to in-frame clones, with some not included. Found here are more than 25,000 clones, roughly 82% of them singletons; the top ten hold roughly 25%. Sequenced material: CD4+ or CD8+ T cells sorted from blood, taken in a trial of the OX40 agonist ivuxolimab. V gene TRBV29-1 combines with J gene TRBJ2-7, with 9 nucleotides matching TRBD1. This clonotype originated in an adult with an advanced solid tumor such as melanoma, head and neck, liver or kidney cancer. CDR3 residues: CSGGQGYEQYF. The CDR3 region has the DNA TGCAGCGGGGGACAGGGCTACGAGCAGTACTTC.